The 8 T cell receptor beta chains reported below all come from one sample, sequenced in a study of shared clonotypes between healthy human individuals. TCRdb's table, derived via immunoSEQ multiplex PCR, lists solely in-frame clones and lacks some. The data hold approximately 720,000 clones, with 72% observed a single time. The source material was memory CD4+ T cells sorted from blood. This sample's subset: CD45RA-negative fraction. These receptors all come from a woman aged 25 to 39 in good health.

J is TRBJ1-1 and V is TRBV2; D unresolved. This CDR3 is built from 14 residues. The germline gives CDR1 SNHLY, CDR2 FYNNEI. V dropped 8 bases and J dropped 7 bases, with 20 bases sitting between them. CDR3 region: CASSSVGRRVEAFF. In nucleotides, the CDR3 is TGTGCCAGCTCTTCGGTCGGGCGAAGGGTTGAAGCTTTCTTT.

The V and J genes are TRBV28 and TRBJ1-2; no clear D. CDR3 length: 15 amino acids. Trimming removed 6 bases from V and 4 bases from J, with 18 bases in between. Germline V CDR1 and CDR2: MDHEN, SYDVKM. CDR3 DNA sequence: TGTGCCAGCAGGATCCGACTTGGCCGGAGCTATGGCTACACCTTC. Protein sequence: CASRIRLGRSYGYTF.

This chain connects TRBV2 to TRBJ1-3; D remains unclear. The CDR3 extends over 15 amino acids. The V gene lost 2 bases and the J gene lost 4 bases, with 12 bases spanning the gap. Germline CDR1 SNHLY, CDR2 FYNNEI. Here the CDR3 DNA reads TGTGCCAGCAGTGAACTAGGGTCGGACGGAAACACCATATATTTT. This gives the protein CASSELGSDGNTIYF. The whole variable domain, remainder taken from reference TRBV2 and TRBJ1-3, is EPEVTQTPSHQVTQMGQEVILRCVPISNHLYFYWYRQILGQKVEFLVSFYNNEISEKSEIFDDQFSVERPDGSNFTLKIRSTKLEDSAMYFCASSELGSDGNTIYFGEGSWLTVV.

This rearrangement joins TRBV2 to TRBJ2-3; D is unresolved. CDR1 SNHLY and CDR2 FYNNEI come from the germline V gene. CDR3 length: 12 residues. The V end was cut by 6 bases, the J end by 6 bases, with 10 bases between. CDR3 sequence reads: CASRMYWDTQYF. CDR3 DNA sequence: TGTGCCAGCAGAATGTACTGGGATACGCAGTATTTT.

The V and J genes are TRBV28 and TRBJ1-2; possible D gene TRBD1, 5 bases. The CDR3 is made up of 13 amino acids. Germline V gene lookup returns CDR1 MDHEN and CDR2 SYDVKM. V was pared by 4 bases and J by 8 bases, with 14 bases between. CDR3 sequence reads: CASSSGGAKGYTF. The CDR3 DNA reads TGTGCCAGCAGTTCGGGAGGGGCGAAGGGCTACACCTTC.

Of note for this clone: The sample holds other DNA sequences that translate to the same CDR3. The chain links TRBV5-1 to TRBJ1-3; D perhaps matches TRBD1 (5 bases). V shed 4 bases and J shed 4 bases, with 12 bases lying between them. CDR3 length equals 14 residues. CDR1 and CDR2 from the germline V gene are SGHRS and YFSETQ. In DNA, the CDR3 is TGCGCCAGCAGCCACGGGACGGCCGGAAACACCATATATTTT. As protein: CASSHGTAGNTIYF. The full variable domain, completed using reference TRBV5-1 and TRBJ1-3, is KAGVTQTPRYLIKTRGQQVTLSCSPISGHRSVSWYQQTPGQGLQFLFEYFSETQRNKGNFPGRFSGRQFSNSRSEMNVSTLELGDSALYLCASSHGTAGNTIYFGEGSWLTVV.

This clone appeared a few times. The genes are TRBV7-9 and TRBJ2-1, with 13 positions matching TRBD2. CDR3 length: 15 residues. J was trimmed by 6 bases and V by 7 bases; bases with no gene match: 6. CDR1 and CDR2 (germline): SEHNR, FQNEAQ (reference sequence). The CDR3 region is CASIARTSGSNEQFF. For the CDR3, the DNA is TGTGCCAGCATCGCGAGGACTAGCGGGAGCAATGAGCAGTTCTTC.

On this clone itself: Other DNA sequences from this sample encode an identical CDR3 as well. The CDR3 coding sequence is TGTGCCAGCAGCTTGCTCGGACTAGCAACAGATACGCAGTATTTT. It translates to CASSLLGLATDTQYF. This chain links TRBV7-3 with TRBJ2-3, with 8 bases lining up with TRBD2. The germline V gene has CDR1 SGHTA and CDR2 FQGTGA. The V and J ends lost 3 bases and 3 bases, in that order; junction bases with no gene match: 5. This CDR3 has 15 residues.